One and the same sample provided the 7 T cell receptor beta chains below, sequenced in a study of blood T cells in healthy people across ages. Using a J-beta primer mix together with a sample-barcoded 5' primer, a second PCR was run for roughly 6 to 11 cycles. Each CDR3 protein is one row after TCRdb ran MiXCR on the 5' RACE reads. The repertoire holds about 800,000 distinct CDR3 sequences, roughly 64% seen once, with approximately 20% in the top ten. Sequenced: blood. The receptors stem from a man aged 25-45 years in good health.

The genes are TRBV9 and TRBJ1-2; no firm D call. Germline V lookup: CDR1 SGDLS, CDR2 YYNGEE. This CDR3 has 14 residues. Deletions cut 2 bases from V and 9 bases from J, with 17 bases between. The CDR3 coding sequence is TGTGCCAGCAGCGTGACGACCTCTCCCTGGCGCTACACCTTC. Its translation is CASSVTTSPWRYTF. The variable domain in full, completed from reference TRBV9 and TRBJ1-2, reads DSGVTQTPKHLITATGQRVTLRCSPRSGDLSVYWYQQSLDQGLQFLIQYYNGEERAKGNILERFSAQQFPDLHSELNLSSLELGDSALYFCASSVTTSPWRYTFGSGTRLTVV.

This clonotype turned up a few times. This chain connects TRBV7-2 to TRBJ2-1; D is tentatively TRBD1 or TRBD2 (6 bases each). The germline V gene has CDR1 SGHTA and CDR2 FQGNSA. This CDR3 is built from 15 residues. Trimming took off 2 bases at V and 8 bases at J, with 16 bases between the two ends. The CDR3: CASSLYFQGRYEQFF. CDR3 sequence (DNA): TGTGCCAGCAGCTTATATTTCCAGGGGAGGTATGAGCAGTTCTTC.

The chain links TRBV7-2 to TRBJ2-5; 10 bases are shared with TRBD2. With the DNA end fitting TRBJ2-7 better, the J assignment may be wrong. The CDR3 is made up of 15 amino acids. Germline loops: CDR1 SGHTA, CDR2 FQGNSA. CDR3 protein: CASSLLSGRAYEQYF. DNA for the CDR3: TGTGCCAGCAGCTTACTGAGCGGGAGGGCCTACGAGCAGTACTTC.

The gene calls are TRBV5-8 and TRBJ1-2; tentatively, D is TRBD1 (6 bases). CDR3 size: 15 residues. V gave up 3 bases and J gave up 7 bases, with 19 bases separating them. Germline CDR1 SGHTS, CDR2 YDEGEE. The CDR3 DNA follows: TGTGCCAGCAGCTCCACAACCAGGGGTTTTGGTGGCTACACCTTC. Its protein is CASSSTTRGFGGYTF.

This rearrangement joins TRBV28 to TRBJ2-7, with a possible D match to TRBD1 (6 bases). Per germline, CDR1 MDHEN and CDR2 SYDVKM. With 7 bases removed from V and 3 bases from J, the gap between germline ends came to 13 bases. This CDR3 spans 13 amino acids. The CDR3 DNA reads as TGTGCCAGCATCAGTCAGGGGCACTACGAGCAGTACTTC. This sequence encodes CASISQGHYEQYF.

The V call is TRBV6-5, the J call TRBJ2-1; no clear D. Trimming cost V 8 bases and J 9 bases, with 14 bases left between them. Germline V gene data show CDR1 as MNHEY and CDR2 as SVGAGI. The CDR3 has 12 residues. The CDR3 bases are TGTGCCAGCGGAACCCATAGGAGTGAGCAGTTCTTC. As protein: CASGTHRSEQFF.

J is TRBJ2-1 and V is TRBV10-3, with D perhaps matching TRBD1 (7 bases). Germline-derived CDR1 and CDR2 are ENHRY and SYGVKD. The ends were cut back, 6 bases at V and 8 bases at J, with 20 bases in the middle. The CDR3 has 15 amino acids. For the CDR3, the DNA is TGTGCCATCAGGGGCCGCGGGGTAGGGGGCGATGAGCAGTTCTTC. Amino acid sequence: CAIRGRGVGGDEQFF.